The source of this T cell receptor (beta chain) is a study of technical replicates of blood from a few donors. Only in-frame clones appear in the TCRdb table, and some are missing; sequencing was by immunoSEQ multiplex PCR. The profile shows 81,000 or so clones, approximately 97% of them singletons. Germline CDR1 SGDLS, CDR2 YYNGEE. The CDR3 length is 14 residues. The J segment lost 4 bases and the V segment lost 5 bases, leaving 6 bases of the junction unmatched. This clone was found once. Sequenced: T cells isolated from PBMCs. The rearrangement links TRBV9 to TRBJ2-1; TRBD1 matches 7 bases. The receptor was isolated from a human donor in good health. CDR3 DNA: TGTGCCAGCAGTCGACAGGGCAGGTACAATGAGCAGTTCTTC. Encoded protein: CASSRQGRYNEQFF.